This passage covers 27 T cell receptor beta chains from one sample sequenced in a study of T cells in Graves' hyperthyroidism and ophthalmopathy. Amplification yielded TCR beta CDR3 regions, with RNA transcripts as the source. The HTBI primer set was used in a first-round RT-PCR of the TCR CDR3. In TCRdb, the multiplex PCR reads were re-called with MiXCR into one record per CDR3 protein. The profile shows about 380,000 distinct CDR3 sequences, approximately 15% of them singletons. The sequenced material came from blood. The receptor set was obtained from a woman aged 55 to 70 with Graves' hyperthyroidism.

In its sample, this clonotype was seen a few times. The V and J genes are TRBV25-1 and TRBJ2-5; D might be TRBD1 (5 bases). With 3 bases removed from V and 4 bases from J, the gap between germline ends came to 12 bases. The CDR3 length is 14 residues. Germline loops: CDR1 MGHDK, CDR2 SYGVNS. CDR3 DNA: TGTGCCAGCAGTGACCGGCAGGGTGTAGAGACCCAGTACTTC. Residues: CASSDRQGVETQYF.

Ten or more counts support this clonotype. This chain connects TRBV7-9 to TRBJ2-7, with TRBD2 matching over 9 bases. CDR3 length: 16 amino acids. V trimming: 5 bases; J trimming: 5 bases; junction bases outside the gene matches: 13. CDR1 SEHNR and CDR2 FQNEAQ come from the germline V gene (reference sequence). CDR3 loop: CASSRPGVAGVNEQYF. The CDR3 DNA sequence: TGTGCCAGCAGCCGACCTGGGGTAGCGGGAGTTAACGAGCAGTACTTC.

This clonotype was counted many times. The chain is built from TRBV12-3 or TRBV12-4 and TRBJ1-1, with D unresolved. Trimming pared 6 bases from V and 5 bases from J, leaving 16 bases between. CDR3 length equals 14 residues. The CDR3: CASSRRGEGTEAFF. The CDR3 DNA sequence: TGTGCCAGCAGCCGCCGGGGTGAAGGGACTGAAGCTTTCTTT.

This chain links TRBV14 with TRBJ2-7, with D perhaps matching TRBD1 (5 bases). Trimming shortened V by 4 bases and J by 3 bases, and 13 bases separated the two germline ends. The CDR3 runs to 14 residues. CDR1 and CDR2 from the germline V gene are SGHDN and FVKESK. For the CDR3, the DNA is TGTGCCAGCAGCCCCAGGGTATTCGGCTACGAGCAGTACTTC. Translation gives CASSPRVFGYEQYF.

This clonotype came up many times. This chain connects TRBV9 to TRBJ2-7; D may match TRBD1 or TRBD2 (5 bases each). Looked up from germline, CDR1 is SGDLS and CDR2 is YYNGEE. The CDR3 contains 14 residues. Trimming left V 4 bases short and J 2 bases short, with 13 bases between. This CDR3 is CASSIGTGTYEQYF. CDR3 coding DNA: TGTGCCAGCAGCATCGGGACGGGGACCTACGAGCAGTACTTC. The full variable domain, completed using reference TRBV9 and TRBJ2-7, is DSGVTQTPKHLITATGQRVTLRCSPRSGDLSVYWYQQSLDQGLQFLIQYYNGEERAKGNILERFSAQQFPDLHSELNLSSLELGDSALYFCASSIGTGTYEQYFGPGTRLTVT.

This clonotype appeared many times. The chain couples TRBV5-1 to TRBJ1-1; no definite D call. The V end was cut by 0 bases, the J end by 1 base, with 10 bases between. The CDR3 runs 15 residues. CDR1 is SGHRS and CDR2 is YFSETQ in the germline V gene. CDR3 DNA sequence: TGCGCCAGCAGCTTGGATGCATTGGGGAACACTGAAGCTTTCTTT. This translates into CASSLDALGNTEAFF. The full variable domain, with the rest looked up from reference TRBV5-1 and TRBJ1-1, is KAGVTQTPRYLIKTRGQQVTLSCSPISGHRSVSWYQQTPGQGLQFLFEYFSETQRNKGNFPGRFSGRQFSNSRSEMNVSTLELGDSALYLCASSLDALGNTEAFFGQGTRLTVV.

The gene calls are TRBV9 and TRBJ2-6, with 12 bases identical to TRBD2. J lost 3 bases, V lost 6 bases, and 10 bases had no gene match. Germline-derived CDR1 and CDR2 are SGDLS and YYNGEE. The CDR3 is made up of 18 amino acids. CDR3 bases: TGTGCCAGCACCCCACGACTAGCGGGAGTGGGTGGGGCCAACGTCCTGACTTTC. Translating gives CASTPRLAGVGGANVLTF.

The rearrangement joins TRBV9 to TRBJ2-3; 9 bases are a match to TRBD2. The CDR3 consists of 19 residues. Trimming at V came to 0 bases and at J to 0 bases, leaving 11 bases not matched to a gene. Germline V lookup: CDR1 SGDLS, CDR2 YYNGEE. The CDR3 here is CASSVVASGDGPSTDTQYF. CDR3 nucleotide sequence: TGTGCCAGCAGCGTAGTCGCTAGCGGGGACGGTCCTAGCACAGATACGCAGTATTTT.

Ten or more counts support this clonotype. The genes are TRBV7-2 and TRBJ2-3; no clear D gene. The germline V and J ends were trimmed by 2 bases and 3 bases, with 9 bases remaining between them. The germline V gene has CDR1 SGHTA and CDR2 FQGNSA. CDR3 length: 14 amino acids. CDR3 sequence: CASSLRQPTDTQYF. CDR3 nucleotide sequence: TGTGCCAGCAGCTTAAGGCAGCCGACAGATACGCAGTATTTT.

This clonotype was seen at least ten times. The chain joins TRBV24-1 to TRBJ2-2, with 8 positions matching TRBD1. Trimming at V came to 5 bases and at J to 1 base, leaving 5 bases not matched to a gene. Germline V gene lookup returns CDR1 KGHDR and CDR2 SFDVKD. This CDR3 is built from 16 residues. Written as DNA, the CDR3 is TGTGCCACCAGTGCCTTAGGGACAGGGAACACCGGGGAGCTGTTTTTT. Its protein product is CATSALGTGNTGELFF.

CDR3 amino acids: CASSGAGTGIADTQYF. The CDR3 DNA reads TGTGCCAGCAGCGGCGCGGGGACAGGGATCGCAGATACGCAGTATTTT. The genes are TRBV14 and TRBJ2-3; TRBD1 aligns across 9 bases. CDR3 length: 16 amino acids. J was trimmed by 4 bases and V by 5 bases; bases with no gene match: 10. CDR1 and CDR2 (germline): SGHDN, FVKESK. The full variable domain, in which reference TRBV14 and TRBJ2-3 provide the parts outside the CDR3, is EAGVTQFPSHSVIEKGQTVTLRCDPISGHDNLYWYRRVMGKEIKFLLHFVKESKQDESGMPNNRFLAERTGGTYSTLKVQPAELEDSGVYFCASSGAGTGIADTQYFGPGTRLTVL.

The chain is built from TRBV2 and TRBJ2-5; 8 nucleotides align to TRBD1. With 0 bases clipped from V and 3 bases from J, the junction kept 9 bases outside the gene matches. CDR1 is SNHLY and CDR2 is FYNNEI in the germline V gene. The CDR3 length is 17 residues. The CDR3 DNA sequence: TGTGCCAGCAGTGAAGCGCTTCCGGGGACAGGTAAAGAGACCCAGTACTTC. This gives the protein CASSEALPGTGKETQYF.

In this sample, this clonotype turned up many times. This chain joins TRBV3-1 and TRBJ2-7, with D perhaps assigned TRBD1 or TRBD2 (5 bases each). Deletions cut 6 bases from V and 0 bases from J, with 18 bases between. This CDR3 contains 16 residues. CDR1 is LGHDT and CDR2 is YNNKEL in the germline V gene (reference sequence). CDR3 in DNA: TGTGCCAGCAGTCCCAGTGGGACGGGGTTCTCCTACGAGCAGTACTTC. It translates to CASSPSGTGFSYEQYF.

This clonotype was seen repeatedly, ten times or more. The chain joins TRBV2 to TRBJ2-3, with 14 bases identical to TRBD2. CDR3 length: 16 amino acids. V lost 5 bases, J lost 5 bases, and 6 bases stayed unmatched. Germline CDR1 is SNHLY and CDR2 is FYNNEI. CDR3 sequence (DNA): TGTGCCAGCAGTAATGGGACTAGCGGGAGTGTAGATACGCAGTATTTT. Its protein is CASSNGTSGSVDTQYF.

This clonotype was observed a handful of times. The chain is built from TRBV24-1 and TRBJ2-5, with 8 bases matching TRBD1. CDR1 and CDR2 (germline): KGHDR, SFDVKD. Losses at the gene ends were 10 bases for V and 0 bases for J; bases not matched to a gene: 3. The CDR3 contains 13 residues. The CDR3 reads CATEGQDQETQYF. The DNA of the CDR3 is TGTGCCACAGAGGGACAGGACCAAGAGACCCAGTACTTC.

This clonotype was counted ten times or more. V usage is TRBV6-1 and J usage is TRBJ2-7; 9 positions agree with TRBD1. The junction had 5 bases not matched to a gene; V was cut back by 5 bases and J by 3 bases. Per germline, CDR1 MNHNS and CDR2 SASEGT. The CDR3 runs to 14 residues. The CDR3 sequence is CASSWPGQGYEQYF. DNA of the CDR3: TGTGCCAGCAGTTGGCCGGGACAGGGCTACGAGCAGTACTTC.

This chain links TRBV5-5 with TRBJ2-2; TRBD2 agrees at 8 bases. The CDR3 has 15 residues. After removal of 3 bases from V and 6 bases from J, the junction contained 7 bases not matched to a gene. The germline CDR1 and CDR2 sequences are SGHKS and YYEKEE (reference sequence). The CDR3 region has the DNA TGTGCCAGCAGCTCCCAGCCGGGAGGGCCCGGGGAGCTGTTTTTT. This sequence encodes CASSSQPGGPGELFF. Using reference TRBV5-5 and TRBJ2-2 for the parts outside the CDR3, the full variable domain is DAGVTQSPTHLIKTRGQQVTLRCSPISGHKSVSWYQQVLGQGPQFIFQYYEKEERGRGNFPDRFSARQFPNYSSELNVNALLLGDSALYLCASSSQPGGPGELFFGEGSRLTVL.

This clonotype has ten or more counts. The J gene is TRBJ2-1, the V gene TRBV2; D is undetermined. Trimming cost V 6 bases and J 7 bases, with 19 bases left between them. The CDR3 loop spans 15 amino acids. Germline CDR1 and CDR2: SNHLY and FYNNEI. The CDR3, as DNA: TGTGCCAGCAGCGCCGTATTTGACTTAACGAATGAGCAGTTCTTC. Encoded protein: CASSAVFDLTNEQFF.

The chain uses TRBV29-1 and TRBJ1-1; a possible D gene is TRBD1 (6 bases). CDR1 SQVTM and CDR2 ANQGSEA come from the germline V gene. Deletions cut 1 base from V and 1 base from J, with 16 bases between. The CDR3 totals 16 residues. The CDR3 is CSVEGGRGSPNTEAFF. The CDR3 nucleotides read TGCAGCGTTGAAGGGGGGCGAGGGTCCCCGAACACTGAAGCTTTCTTT.

This clonotype was counted at least ten times. The V gene is TRBV6-6, the J gene TRBJ1-5; D not resolved. The CDR3 loop spans 13 amino acids. V lost 2 bases, J lost 3 bases, and 5 bases lay in between. Germline CDR1 is MNHNY and CDR2 is SVGAGI (reference sequence). CDR3 nucleotides: TGTGCCAGCAGTTACAGGGTCAATCAGCCCCAGCATTTT. Amino acids: CASSYRVNQPQHF.

The chain is built from TRBV5-1 and TRBJ2-2, with D perhaps matching TRBD1 (6 bases). The germline V gene has CDR1 SGHRS and CDR2 YFSETQ. The V gene lost 0 bases and the J gene lost 6 bases, with 15 bases spanning the gap. The CDR3 totals 16 residues. The CDR3 region has the DNA TGCGCCAGCAGCTTGGTCAGAACCAGGGGCCCCGGGGAGCTGTTTTTT. Protein: CASSLVRTRGPGELFF.

This clonotype was seen only a few times. The V call is TRBV19, the J call TRBJ1-4, with D possibly matching TRBD1 (6 bases). Germline V gene sequence: CDR1 LNHDA, CDR2 SQIVND (reference sequence). The CDR3 totals 15 residues. V was shortened by 5 bases and J by 10 bases, with 20 bases between the two germline ends. The CDR3 coding sequence is TGTGCCAGTAGTGAGCCCGGGGCCAGGGGTGTAAAACTGTTTTTT. It translates to CASSEPGARGVKLFF.

The chain employs TRBV2 and TRBJ1-6; D might be TRBD1 (6 bases). Trimming cost V 8 bases and J 6 bases, with 17 bases left between them. The CDR3 is 15 amino acids. Per the germline V gene, CDR1 is SNHLY and CDR2 is FYNNEI. CDR3 protein: CASVPRTVSNSPLHF. The CDR3 coding sequence is TGTGCCAGCGTTCCTAGGACAGTTAGTAATTCACCCCTCCACTTT.

This clonotype was counted many times. The chain has TRBV7-2 and TRBJ2-5, with D possibly TRBD1 on 6 matching bases. This CDR3 contains 14 residues. Germline V gives CDR1 SGHTA, CDR2 FQGNSA. V lost 3 bases to trimming and J lost 5 bases, with 13 bases between them. The CDR3 sequence is CASSFNGGAETQYF. The CDR3 nucleotides are TGTGCCAGCAGCTTTAATGGGGGCGCGGAGACCCAGTACTTC.

This clonotype was counted at least ten times. Compared with germline, one end of the junction differs, possibly owing to a read error. The V gene is TRBV7-7, the J gene TRBJ2-5; 7 bases align to TRBD1. This CDR3 comprises 14 residues. Germline V gene data show CDR1 as SSHAT and CDR2 as FNYEAQ (reference sequence). The CDR3 DNA is TGTGCTAGCAGCGTTCGGGACAGCGGAGAGACCCAGTACTTC. It is translated as CASSVRDSGETQYF.

CDR3 bases: TGTGCCAGCAGTTCACACCGCGAGAAGGAGACCCAGTACTTC. This translates into CASSSHREKETQYF. The V call is TRBV28, the J call TRBJ2-5, with unresolved D. V lost 4 bases to trimming and J lost 5 bases, with 14 bases between them. The germline V gene encodes CDR1 MDHEN and CDR2 SYDVKM. CDR3 size: 14 residues.

This clonotype has a count of ten or more. The chain links TRBV13 to TRBJ2-5; tentatively, D is TRBD2 (5 bases). The CDR3 consists of 12 residues. CDR1 is PRHDT and CDR2 is FYEKMQ in the germline V gene (reference sequence). V was pared by 6 bases and J by 5 bases, with 10 bases between. CDR3 sequence: CASSQGSETQYF. The CDR3, as DNA: TGTGCCAGCAGTCAAGGGAGCGAGACCCAGTACTTC.